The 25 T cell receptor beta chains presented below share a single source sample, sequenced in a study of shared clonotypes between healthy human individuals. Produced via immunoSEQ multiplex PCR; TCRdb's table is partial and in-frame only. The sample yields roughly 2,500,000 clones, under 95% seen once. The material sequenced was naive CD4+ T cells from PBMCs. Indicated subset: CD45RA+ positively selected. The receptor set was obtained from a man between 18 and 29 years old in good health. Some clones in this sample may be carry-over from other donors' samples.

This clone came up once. The CDR3 DNA reads as TGCAGCGTTGAATCGTGGAGGCCGTTCTTC. It is translated as CSVESWRPFF. The chain joins TRBV29-1 to TRBJ2-1; a possible D gene is TRBD2 (5 bases). Looked up from germline, CDR1 is SQVTM and CDR2 is ANQGSEA. With 2 bases removed from V and 15 bases from J, the gap between germline ends came to 11 bases. This CDR3 has 10 amino acids.

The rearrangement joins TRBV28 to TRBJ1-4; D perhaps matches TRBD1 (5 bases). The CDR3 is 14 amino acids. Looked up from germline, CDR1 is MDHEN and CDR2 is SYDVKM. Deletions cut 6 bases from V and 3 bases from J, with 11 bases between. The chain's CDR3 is CASSPGSSNEKLFF. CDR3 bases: TGTGCCAGCAGCCCAGGGTCATCTAATGAAAAACTGTTTTTT.

The CDR3 DNA reads TGTGCCAGCAGGGGGGCTGAACTTAACACCGGGGAGCTGTTTTTT. Translating gives CASRGAELNTGELFF. This chain joins TRBV19 and TRBJ2-2, with D possibly matching TRBD1 (7 bases). V shed 9 bases and J shed 2 bases, with 16 bases lying between them. The germline V gene encodes CDR1 LNHDA and CDR2 SQIVND (reference sequence). CDR3 length: 15 residues.

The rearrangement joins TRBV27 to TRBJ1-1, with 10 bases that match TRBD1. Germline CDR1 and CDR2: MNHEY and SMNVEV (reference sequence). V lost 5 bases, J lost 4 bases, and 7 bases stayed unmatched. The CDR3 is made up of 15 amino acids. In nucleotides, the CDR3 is TGTGCCAGCAGTACAAGACAGGGGGCGGTCACTGAAGCTTTCTTT. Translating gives CASSTRQGAVTEAFF.

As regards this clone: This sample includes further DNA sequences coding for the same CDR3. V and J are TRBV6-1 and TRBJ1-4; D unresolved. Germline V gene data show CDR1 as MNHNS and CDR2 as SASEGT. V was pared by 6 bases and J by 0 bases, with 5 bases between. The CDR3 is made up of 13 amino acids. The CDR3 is CASRRTTNEKLFF. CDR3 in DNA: TGTGCCAGCAGACGGACAACTAATGAAAAACTGTTTTTT.

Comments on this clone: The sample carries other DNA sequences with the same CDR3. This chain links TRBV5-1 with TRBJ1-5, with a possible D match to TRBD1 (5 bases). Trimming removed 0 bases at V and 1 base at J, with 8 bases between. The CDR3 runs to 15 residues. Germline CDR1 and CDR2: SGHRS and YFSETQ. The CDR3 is CASSLGGTSNQPQHF. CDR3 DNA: TGCGCCAGCAGCTTGGGGGGGACGAGCAATCAGCCCCAGCATTTT.

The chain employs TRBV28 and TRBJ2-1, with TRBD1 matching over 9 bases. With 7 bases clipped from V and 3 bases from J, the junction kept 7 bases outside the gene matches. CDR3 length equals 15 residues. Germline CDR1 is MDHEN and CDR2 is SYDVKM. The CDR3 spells CASKIATGGYNEQFF. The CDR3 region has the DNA TGTGCCAGCAAAATAGCGACAGGGGGCTACAATGAGCAGTTCTTC.

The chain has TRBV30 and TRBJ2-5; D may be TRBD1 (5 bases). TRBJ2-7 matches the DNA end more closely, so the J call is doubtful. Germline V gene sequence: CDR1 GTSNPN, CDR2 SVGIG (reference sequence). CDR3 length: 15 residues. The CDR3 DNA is TGTGCCTGGAGTGTACCCGCAGGGAAGTCCTACGAGCAGTACTTC. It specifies CAWSVPAGKSYEQYF.

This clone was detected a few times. The CDR3, as DNA: TGTGCCAGCCGGGGTTTCGAGGCTGAAGCTTTCTTT. It codes for CASRGFEAEAFF. The chain is built from TRBV2 and TRBJ1-1; D remains unclear. CDR1 SNHLY and CDR2 FYNNEI come from the germline V gene. The CDR3 covers 12 residues. V was clipped by 8 bases and J by 6 bases, with 13 bases between them.

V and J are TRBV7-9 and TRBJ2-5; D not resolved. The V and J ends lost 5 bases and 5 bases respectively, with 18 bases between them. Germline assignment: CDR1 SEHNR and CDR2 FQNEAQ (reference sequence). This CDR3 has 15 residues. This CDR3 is CASSLGSPAGETQYF. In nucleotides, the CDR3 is TGTGCCAGCAGCCTAGGGTCCCCAGCTGGTGAGACCCAGTACTTC.

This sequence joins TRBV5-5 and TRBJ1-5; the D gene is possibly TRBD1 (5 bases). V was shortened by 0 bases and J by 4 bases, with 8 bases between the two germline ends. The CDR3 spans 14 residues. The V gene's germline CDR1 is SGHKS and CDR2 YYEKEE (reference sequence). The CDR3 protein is CASSLGQNNQPQHF. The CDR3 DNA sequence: TGTGCCAGCAGCTTGGGACAGAATAATCAGCCCCAGCATTTT.

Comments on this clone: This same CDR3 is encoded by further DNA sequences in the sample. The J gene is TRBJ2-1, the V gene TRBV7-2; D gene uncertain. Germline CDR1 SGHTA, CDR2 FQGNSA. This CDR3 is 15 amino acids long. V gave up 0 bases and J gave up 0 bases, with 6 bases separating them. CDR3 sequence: CASSLAPSSYNEQFF. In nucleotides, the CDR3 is TGTGCCAGCAGCTTAGCACCATCCTCCTACAATGAGCAGTTCTTC.

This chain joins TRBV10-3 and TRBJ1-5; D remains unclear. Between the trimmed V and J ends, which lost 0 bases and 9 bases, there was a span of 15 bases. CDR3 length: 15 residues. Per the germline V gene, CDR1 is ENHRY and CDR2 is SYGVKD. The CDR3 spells CAISESLPPAGPQHF. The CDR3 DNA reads TGTGCCATCAGTGAGTCCTTGCCTCCGGCCGGGCCCCAGCATTTT.

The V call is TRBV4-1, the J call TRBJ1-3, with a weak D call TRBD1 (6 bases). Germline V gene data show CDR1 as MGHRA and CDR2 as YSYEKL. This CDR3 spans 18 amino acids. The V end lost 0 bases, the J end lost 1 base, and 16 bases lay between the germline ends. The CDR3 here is CASSQDSRTVLSGNTIYF. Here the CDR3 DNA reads TGCGCCAGCAGCCAAGATTCTCGGACAGTTTTGTCTGGAAACACCATATATTTT.

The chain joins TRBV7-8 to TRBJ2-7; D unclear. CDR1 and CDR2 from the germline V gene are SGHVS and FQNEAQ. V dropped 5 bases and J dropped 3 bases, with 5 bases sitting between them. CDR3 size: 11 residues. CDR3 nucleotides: TGTGCCAGCAGCCTCTACTACGAGCAGTACTTC. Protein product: CASSLYYEQYF.

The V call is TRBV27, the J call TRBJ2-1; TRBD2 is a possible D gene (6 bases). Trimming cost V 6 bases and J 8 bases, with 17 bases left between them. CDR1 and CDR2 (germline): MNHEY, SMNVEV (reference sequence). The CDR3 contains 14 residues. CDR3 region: CASRTSGSVHEQFF. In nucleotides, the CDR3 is TGTGCCAGCAGAACAAGCGGGTCGGTCCATGAGCAGTTCTTC.

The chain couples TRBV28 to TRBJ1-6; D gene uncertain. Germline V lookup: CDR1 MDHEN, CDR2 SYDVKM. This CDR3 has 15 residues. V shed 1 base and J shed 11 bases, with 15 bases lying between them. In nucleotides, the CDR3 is TGTGCCAGCAGTTTATCCGCCGGGGTGACTCCACCCCTCCACTTT. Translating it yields CASSLSAGVTPPLHF.

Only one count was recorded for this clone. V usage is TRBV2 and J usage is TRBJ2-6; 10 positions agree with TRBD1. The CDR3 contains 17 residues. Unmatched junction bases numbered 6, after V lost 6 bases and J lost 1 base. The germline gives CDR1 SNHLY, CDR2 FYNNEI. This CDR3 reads CASRQGQGVSGANVLTF. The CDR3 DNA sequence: TGTGCCAGCAGACAAGGACAGGGGGTTTCTGGGGCCAACGTCCTGACTTTC.

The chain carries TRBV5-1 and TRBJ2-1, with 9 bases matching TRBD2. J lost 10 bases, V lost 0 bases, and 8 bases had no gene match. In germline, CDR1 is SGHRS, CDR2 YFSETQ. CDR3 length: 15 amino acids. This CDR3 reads CASSLELAGYQEQFF. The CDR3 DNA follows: TGCGCCAGCAGCTTGGAGCTAGCGGGATATCAAGAGCAGTTCTTC.

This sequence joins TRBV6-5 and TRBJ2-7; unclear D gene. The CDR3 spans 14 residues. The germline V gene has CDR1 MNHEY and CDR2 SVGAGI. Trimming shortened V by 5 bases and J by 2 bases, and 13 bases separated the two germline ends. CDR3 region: CASSPGSRPYEQYF. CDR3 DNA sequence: TGTGCCAGCAGTCCGGGCTCCCGACCCTACGAGCAGTACTTC.

CDR3 residues: CASSFLRDRVETRHEQYF. Written as DNA, the CDR3 is TGTGCCAGCAGTTTTCTCCGGGACAGGGTAGAAACGAGGCACGAGCAGTACTTC. This sequence joins TRBV27 and TRBJ2-7, with 9 bases aligning to TRBD1. Germline V CDR1 and CDR2: MNHEY, SMNVEV (reference sequence). The CDR3 sequence is 18 residues long. V dropped 3 bases and J dropped 5; count of bases not matched to a gene: 17.

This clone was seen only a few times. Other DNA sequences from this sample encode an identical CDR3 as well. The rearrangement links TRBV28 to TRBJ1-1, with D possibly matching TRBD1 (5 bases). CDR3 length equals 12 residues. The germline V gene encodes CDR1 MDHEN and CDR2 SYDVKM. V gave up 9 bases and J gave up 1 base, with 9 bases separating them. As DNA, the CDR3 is TGTGCCAGTGGGGGACCGAACACTGAAGCTTTCTTT. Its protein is CASGGPNTEAFF.

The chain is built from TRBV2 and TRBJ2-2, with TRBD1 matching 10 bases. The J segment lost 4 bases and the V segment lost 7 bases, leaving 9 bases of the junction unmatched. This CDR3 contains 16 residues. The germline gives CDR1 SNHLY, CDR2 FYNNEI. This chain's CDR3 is CASTQTRTGGTGELFF. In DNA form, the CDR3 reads TGTGCCAGCACTCAAACTCGGACAGGGGGCACCGGGGAGCTGTTTTTT.

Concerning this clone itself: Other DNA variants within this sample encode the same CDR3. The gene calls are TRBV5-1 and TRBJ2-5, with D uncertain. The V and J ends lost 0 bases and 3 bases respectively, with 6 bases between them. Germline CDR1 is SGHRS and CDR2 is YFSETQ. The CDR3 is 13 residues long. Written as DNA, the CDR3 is TGCGCCAGCAGCTTGGGACAAGAAGAGACCCAGTACTTC. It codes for CASSLGQEETQYF.

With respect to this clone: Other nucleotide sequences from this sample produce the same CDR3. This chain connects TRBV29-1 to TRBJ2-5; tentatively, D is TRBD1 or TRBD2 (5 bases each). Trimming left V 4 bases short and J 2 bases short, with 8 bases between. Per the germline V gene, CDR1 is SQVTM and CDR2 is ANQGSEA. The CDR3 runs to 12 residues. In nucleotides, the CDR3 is TGCAGCGTTGTGGGGACGCAAGAGACCCAGTACTTC. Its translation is CSVVGTQETQYF.